This T cell receptor beta chain is from a study of monozygotic twins with inflammatory bowel disease. General observations from the study: Using the inverse Simpson index, IBD patients had lower TCRbeta diversity than healthy co-twins.

TCRdb re-analyzed the 5' RACE reads; it lists each CDR3 protein once, without DNA. The table for this sample gives roughly 100,000 distinct CDR3 sequences. On this clonotype: As yet, its antigen is unknown.

The CDR3 is 14 amino acids. Germline V gene data show CDR1 as SGHTA and CDR2 as FQGNSA. The clonotype was recovered from a human donor with ulcerative colitis or Crohn's disease, or a healthy co-twin of an affected twin (not recorded which). This chain connects TRBV7-2 to TRBJ1-5. Material: blood. This chain's CDR3 is CASTQGLGNQPQHF. The whole variable domain, filled in from reference TRBV7-2 and TRBJ1-5, reads GAGVSQSPSNKVTEKGKDVELRCDPISGHTALYWYRQSLGQGLEFLIYFQGNSAPDKSGLPSDRFSAERTGGSVSTLTIQRTQQEDSAVYLCASTQGLGNQPQHFGDGTRLSIL.